Below, 15 T cell receptor beta chains from the same sample are listed, as sequenced in a study of cytomegalovirus exposure and HLA in healthy donors. In the PCR, 60 Vbeta and 13 Jbeta primers were used. Libraries were prepared by immunoSEQ multiplex PCR; TCRdb keeps only in-frame clonotypes and omits some of them. The sample carries approximately 150,000 clones, 77% recorded once. Sequencing input: PBMCs. These receptors were obtained from a woman aged 55-69 years in good health and CMV-seronegative.

J is TRBJ2-3 and V is TRBV5-1, with 9 bases that match TRBD1. V lost 4 bases, J lost 4 bases, and 7 bases stayed unmatched. The CDR3 loop spans 15 amino acids. Per germline, CDR1 SGHRS and CDR2 YFSETQ. The CDR3 is CASSAGTGTADTQYF. The CDR3 DNA follows: TGCGCCAGCAGCGCCGGGACAGGGACCGCAGATACGCAGTATTTT.

V usage is TRBV15 and J usage is TRBJ1-2; TRBD1 matches at 8 bases. Germline CDR1 and CDR2: LNHNV and YYDKDF (reference sequence). The CDR3 has 15 amino acids. Trimming removed 4 bases from V and 5 bases from J; junction bases left unmatched: 9. For the CDR3, the DNA is TGTGCCACCAGCAAAGGGCAGGGGGCCTTGTATGGCTACACCTTC. Residues: CATSKGQGALYGYTF.

This clone was counted between two and nine times. The chain's CDR3 is CASSLWAGVNTEAFF. As DNA, the CDR3 is TGTGCCAGCAGCTTGTGGGCAGGGGTGAACACTGAAGCTTTCTTT. The chain has TRBV5-5 and TRBJ1-1; possibly TRBD1 for D (6 bases). The CDR3 covers 15 residues. The germline V gene encodes CDR1 SGHKS and CDR2 YYEKEE (reference sequence). Trimming cost V 1 base and J 0 bases, with 10 bases left between them.

This clone was picked up one time. The chain has TRBV19 and TRBJ1-3; tentative D call: TRBD1 (5 bases). Looked up from germline, CDR1 is LNHDA and CDR2 is SQIVND (reference sequence). The CDR3 is 12 residues long. The V end was cut by 5 bases, the J end by 9 bases, with 11 bases between. CDR3 sequence reads: CASSPGPATIYF. CDR3 in DNA: TGTGCCAGTAGTCCAGGGCCGGCCACCATATATTTT.

This chain uses TRBV28 with TRBJ2-7; tentative D call: TRBD2 (5 bases). Germline values: CDR1 MDHEN, CDR2 SYDVKM. The V gene lost 2 bases and the J gene lost 0 bases, with 11 bases spanning the gap. The CDR3 runs 15 residues. The CDR3 DNA reads as TGTGCCAGCAGTTTAACCCGACGGGACTCCTACGAGCAGTACTTC. Protein product: CASSLTRRDSYEQYF.

CDR3 nucleotides: TGTGCCAGTAGCCTCGAGGCCTTTAGCAATCAGCCCCAGCATTTT. It encodes CASSLEAFSNQPQHF. The chain is built from TRBV19 and TRBJ1-5; D call uncertain. Germline CDR1 reads LNHDA; CDR2 reads SQIVND (reference sequence). The CDR3 extends over 15 amino acids. The V end lost 6 bases, the J end lost 0 bases, and 12 bases lay between the germline ends.

The rearrangement joins TRBV7-3 to TRBJ2-1, with 10 bases fitting TRBD2. CDR3 size: 15 residues. V shed 5 bases, J shed 4 bases, and the junction held 5 bases outside the gene matches. CDR1 is SGHTA, CDR2 FQGTGA, per germline. The CDR3 here is CASSPLAGVYNEQFF. In nucleotides, the CDR3 is TGTGCCAGCAGCCCCCTAGCGGGGGTTTACAATGAGCAGTTCTTC.

This clone was observed a single time. V usage is TRBV25-1 and J usage is TRBJ1-1; the match to TRBD1 covers 7 bases. The CDR3 is made up of 12 amino acids. V lost 5 bases to trimming and J lost 6 bases; unmatched junction nucleotides: 3. CDR1 is MGHDK and CDR2 is SYGVNS in the germline V gene. CDR3 loop: CASSRGGSEAFF. Here the CDR3 DNA reads TGTGCCAGCAGTAGAGGGGGCTCTGAAGCTTTCTTT.

This clone was found a few times. The CDR3 loop reads CASSTTGQSTEAFF. CDR3 coding DNA: TGTGCCAGTAGCACCACGGGACAGAGCACTGAAGCTTTCTTT. The chain links TRBV19 to TRBJ1-1; TRBD1 matches at 7 bases. This CDR3 has 14 residues. The germline V gene has CDR1 LNHDA and CDR2 SQIVND (reference sequence). V lost 6 bases to trimming and J lost 4 bases; unmatched junction nucleotides: 8.

V usage is TRBV10-3 and J usage is TRBJ1-1, with 8 bases identical to TRBD1. Unmatched junction bases numbered 2, after V lost 4 bases and J lost 1 base. This CDR3 is 14 amino acids long. Per germline, CDR1 ENHRY and CDR2 SYGVKD. As DNA, the CDR3 is TGTGCCATCAGTGTACAGGGGGGGAACACTGAAGCTTTCTTT. It yields the protein CAISVQGGNTEAFF.

This clone was recorded only once. As DNA, the CDR3 is TGTGCCAGCAGCTTGTCTTTCACAGGGTACTATGGCTACACCTTC. Amino acids: CASSLSFTGYYGYTF. This chain links TRBV5-4 with TRBJ1-2, with D possibly matching TRBD1 (6 bases). The V end lost 1 base, the J end lost 3 bases, and 13 bases lay between the germline ends. The V gene's germline CDR1 is SGHNT and CDR2 YYREEE (reference sequence). CDR3 length: 15 residues.

The gene calls are TRBV19 and TRBJ1-2, with 7 nucleotides matching TRBD1. The CDR3 has 13 amino acids. The ends lost 3 bases at V and 5 bases at J; junction bases unmatched: 3. Germline V lookup: CDR1 LNHDA, CDR2 SQIVND (reference sequence). Here the CDR3 DNA reads TGTGCCAGTAGTATTGGGGGACAGTATGGCTACACCTTC. It codes for CASSIGGQYGYTF. Combining the CDR3 with reference TRBV19 and TRBJ1-2 gives the whole variable domain DGGITQSPKYLFRKEGQNVTLSCEQNLNHDAMYWYRQDPGQGLRLIYYSQIVNDFQKGDIAEGYSVSREKKESFPLTVTSAQKNPTAFYLCASSIGGQYGYTFGSGTRLTVV.

The chain combines TRBV27 with TRBJ2-5; 14 bases are a match to TRBD2. V trimming: 5 bases; J trimming: 7 bases; junction bases outside the gene matches: 9. The germline CDR1 and CDR2 sequences are MNHEY and SMNVEV (reference sequence). This CDR3 region has 16 residues. Written as DNA, the CDR3 is TGTGCCAGCAGTCGTTTAGGGACTAGCGGGAGCGGGACCCAGTACTTC. Encoded protein: CASSRLGTSGSGTQYF.

The CDR3 DNA sequence: TGTGCCAGCAGAAGAGGAGGGGGCACAGATACGCAGTATTTT. Amino acids: CASRRGGGTDTQYF. The rearrangement joins TRBV28 to TRBJ2-3; D might be TRBD2 (6 bases). This CDR3 is 14 amino acids long. Germline V gene lookup returns CDR1 MDHEN and CDR2 SYDVKM. Trimming left V 6 bases short and J 1 base short, with 11 bases between.

The CDR3 DNA reads TGTGCCAGCAGCTTGGTAGCAGATACGCAGTATTTT. It yields the protein CASSLVADTQYF. This sequence joins TRBV5-6 and TRBJ2-3; D gene unclear. V was shortened by 0 bases and J by 4 bases, with 3 bases between the two germline ends. The CDR3 runs to 12 residues. Germline lookup yields CDR1 SGHDT and CDR2 YYEEEE.